This TCR beta chain was captured in a study of blood T cell repertoires in COVID-19. Overall study context: COVID-19 samples, acute and convalescent, were from the United States, Italy and Spain. The cDNA or gDNA used as material had been derived from T cells, B-cell-depleted T cells, or PBMCs.

The V gene's germline CDR1 is MGHDK and CDR2 SYGVNS. Trimming at V came to 9 bases and at J to 3 bases, leaving 2 bases not matched to a gene. The CDR3 covers 14 residues. Source study methods: How many nucleated cells were present was estimated from reference gene primer amplification. Some clones are missing from TCRdb's copy, which holds only in-frame ones; the method was immunoSEQ multiplex PCR. V and J calls and clone size are copied from that table; D and trimming were computed from the DNA. The table includes roughly 250,000 clones, roughly 80% detected once. The clonotype was recovered from a woman in her forties or fifties with acute or convalescent COVID-19. V and J are TRBV25-1 and TRBJ2-3; 14 bases agree with TRBD2. The sequenced material came from peripheral blood. CDR3 region: CASGLAGGTDTQYF. The DNA for the CDR3 is TGTGCCAGTGGACTAGCGGGAGGTACAGATACGCAGTATTTT.